A selection of T cell receptor beta chains follows, all from one sample in a study of shared clonotypes between healthy human individuals. Generated by immunoSEQ multiplex PCR, the TCRdb table keeps only in-frame clones and is missing some. Here the sample spans hundreds of thousands of clones, 85% to 95% being singletons. Sequenced input: naive CD8+ T cells sorted from blood. All receptors come from a woman younger than 45 in good health. CDR3s include the opening cysteine and the closing phenylalanine or tryptophan. Fields, in order: J gene, clone size, V gene, D gene, CDR3 protein, CDR3 DNA. D genes are given only for firm matches. Where a row states a size, it is once, few, many or the class of an expanded clone; other rows omit it.

TRBJ1-1 | NA | TRBV28 | NA | CASSLDRTEAFF | TGTGCCAGCAGTCTAGACAGGACTGAAGCTTTCTTT
TRBJ2-1 | NA | TRBV19 | TRBD2 | CASSIEGLAGGDEQFF | TGTGCCAGTAGTATAGAAGGGCTAGCGGGAGGGGATGAGCAGTTCTTC
TRBJ1-1 | NA | TRBV6-5 | NA | CASSYMRTTEAFF | TGTGCCAGCAGTTATATGAGGACCACTGAAGCTTTCTTT
TRBJ2-5 | NA | TRBV5-6 | NA | CASSSRETQYF | TGTGCCAGCAGCTCCAGGGAGACCCAGTACTTC
TRBJ2-3 | NA | TRBV5-1 | NA | CATGSGDASTDTQYF | TGCGCCACCGGCTCAGGGGATGCTAGCACAGATACGCAGTATTTT
TRBJ2-7 | NA | TRBV11-2 | NA | CASSLETTSYEQYF | TGTGCCAGCAGCTTAGAAACGACTTCCTACGAGCAGTACTTC
TRBJ1-5 | NA | TRBV7-6 | NA | CASSSGRNSNQPQHF | TGTGCCAGCAGCTCGGGGCGGAATAGCAATCAGCCCCAGCATTTT
TRBJ1-2 | NA | TRBV2 | TRBD1 | CASSEVVRGLYGYTF | TGTGCCAGCAGTGAAGTGGTCAGGGGGCTATATGGCTACACCTTC
TRBJ2-7 | NA | TRBV5-6 | TRBD1 | CASSYPNGPISGTGSEQYF | TGTGCCAGCAGCTACCCTAATGGACCAATTTCCGGGACAGGGAGCGAGCAGTACTTC
TRBJ1-1 | NA | TRBV5-1 | NA | CASSLRGTDTEAFF | TGCGCCAGCAGCTTGAGGGGGACGGACACTGAAGCTTTCTTT
TRBJ2-7 | NA | TRBV28 | NA | CASSFTGMNYEQYF | TGTGCCAGCAGTTTCACCGGAATGAACTACGAGCAGTACTTC
TRBJ1-2 | NA | TRBV7-9 | NA | CASSLGGINYGYTF | TGTGCCAGCAGCCTCGGCGGAATCAACTATGGCTACACCTTC
TRBJ2-7 | NA | TRBV7-8 | NA | CASSLGSGSSYEQYF | TGTGCCAGCAGCTTAGGTTCGGGGAGCTCCTACGAGCAGTACTTC
TRBJ2-1 | once | TRBV19 | NA | CASSIGVSWTDEQFF | TGTGCCAGTAGTATCGGGGTTAGTTGGACCGATGAGCAGTTCTTC
TRBJ2-1 | NA | TRBV27 | NA | CASSLETSLVNEQFF | TGTGCCAGCAGTTTGGAGACTAGTCTTGTCAATGAGCAGTTCTTC
TRBJ1-1 | once | TRBV5-5 | NA | CASRTGGYTEAFF | TGTGCCAGCAGAACCGGGGGGTACACTGAAGCTTTCTTT
TRBJ1-1 | NA | TRBV9 | NA | CASSLGAGTEAFF | TGTGCCAGCAGTTTGGGGGCCGGCACTGAAGCTTTCTTT
TRBJ1-2 | NA | TRBV25-1 | NA | CASSGLAALNYGYTF | TGTGCCAGCAGTGGACTCGCAGCCCTTAACTATGGCTACACCTTC
TRBJ1-1 | NA | TRBV29-1 | NA | CSVVDGANTEAFF | TGCAGCGTTGTCGACGGGGCAAACACTGAAGCTTTCTTT
TRBJ2-1 | NA | TRBV27 | NA | CASSFGRYNVQFF | TGTGCCAGCAGTTTCGGCAGATACAATGTGCAGTTCTTC
TRBJ2-7 | NA | TRBV2 | NA | CASSKSQGSHEQYF | TGTGCCAGCAGTAAGTCGCAGGGGTCCCACGAGCAGTACTTC
TRBJ2-1 | NA | TRBV27 | TRBD2 | CASSGSGGSSYNEQFF | TGTGCCAGCAGTGGTTCGGGAGGGAGCTCCTACAATGAGCAGTTCTTC
TRBJ2-3 | NA | TRBV27 | TRBD1 | CASTWDRGTDTQYF | TGTGCCAGCACCTGGGACAGGGGAACAGATACGCAGTATTTT
TRBJ2-7 | NA | TRBV5-4 | NA | CASSLGGISYEQYF | TGTGCCAGCAGCTTGGGCGGGATCTCCTACGAGCAGTACTTC
TRBJ1-2 | NA | TRBV5-6 | NA | CASTHFSNYGYTF | TGTGCCAGCACCCATTTTAGTAACTATGGCTACACCTTC
TRBJ1-3 | NA | TRBV14 | NA | CASSQAALRDTIYF | TGTGCCAGCAGCCAAGCGGCCCTGCGGGACACCATATATTTT
TRBJ2-7 | NA | TRBV4-2 | NA | CASSQVNPGTYEQYF | TGTGCCAGCAGCCAAGTCAATCCGGGAACCTACGAGCAGTACTTC